Reported below is one T cell receptor beta chain. This CDR3 is 15 amino acids long. Germline V gene data show CDR1 as MNHEY and CDR2 as SMNVEV (reference sequence). With V trimmed by 1 base and J by 6 bases, 5 bases remained unmatched. This sample was taken from a study of blood T cell repertoires in COVID-19. Study in general: The study drew acute and convalescent COVID-19 samples from the United States, Italy and Spain. PBMCs, B-cell-depleted T cells, or T cells provided the cDNA or gDNA that made up the material.

Measured with immunoSEQ multiplex PCR; TCRdb has only the in-frame clones, and not every one. The repertoire holds over 200,000 clones, with around 89% as singletons. The chain employs TRBV27 and TRBJ1-2; 10 nucleotides line up with TRBD1. The sequenced sample was PBMCs or T cells enriched from blood (not recorded which). The receptor was derived from a man in his forties who had recovered from COVID-19. The CDR3: CASSLFGQGVDGYTF. CDR3 coding DNA: TGTGCCAGCAGTTTATTCGGACAGGGGGTCGATGGCTACACCTTC.